The T cell receptor beta chain described here comes from a study of shared clonotypes between healthy human individuals. Generated by immunoSEQ multiplex PCR, the TCRdb table keeps only in-frame clones and is missing some. Of around 2.5 million clones in the sample, over 85% were seen once. The CDR3 consists of 14 residues. The V end lost 1 base, the J end lost 8 bases, and 12 bases lay between the germline ends. In germline, CDR1 is MRHNA, CDR2 SNTAGT. This receptor was identified in a man between 18 and 29 years old in good health. Some clones in this sample may be carry-over from other donors' samples. Sequencing was carried out using naive CD4+ T cells from PBMCs. Subset reported: CD45RA+ positively selected. The V call is TRBV6-4, the J call TRBJ2-1, with a tentative D call TRBD1 (5 bases). This chain's CDR3 is CASSDFNRGDEQFF. Here the CDR3 DNA reads TGTGCCAGCAGTGACTTTAATAGGGGCGATGAGCAGTTCTTC.